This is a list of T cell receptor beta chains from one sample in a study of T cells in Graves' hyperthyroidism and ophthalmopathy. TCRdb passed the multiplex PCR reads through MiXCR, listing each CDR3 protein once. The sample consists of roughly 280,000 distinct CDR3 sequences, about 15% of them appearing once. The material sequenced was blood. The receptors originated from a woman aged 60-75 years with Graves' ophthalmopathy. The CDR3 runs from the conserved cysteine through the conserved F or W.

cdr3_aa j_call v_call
CASSTGDREVDTQYF TRBJ2-3 TRBV9
CASSLIAGKTQYF TRBJ2-5 TRBV7-3
CASSFWPSGHYGQYF TRBJ2-7 TRBV7-6
CASIRGEPTDTQYF TRBJ2-3 TRBV6-1
CSARDSQGWNTEAFF TRBJ1-1 TRBV20-1
CASSRSNPKLVGELFF TRBJ2-2 TRBV5-1
CASSLSLWNEQFF TRBJ2-1 TRBV7-3
CASSQLRTGVNTEAFF TRBJ1-1 TRBV3-1
CSARGPLRETQYF TRBJ2-5 TRBV20-1
CASSLVGDYTEAFF TRBJ1-1 TRBV5-1
CASTIMGAGTGELFF TRBJ2-2 TRBV6-1
CASSLASGNRNEQYF TRBJ2-7 TRBV28
CSARGPAGEKLFF TRBJ1-4 TRBV20-1
CSAQGSVDEAFF TRBJ1-1 TRBV20-1
CASSPAGLAGTDTQYF TRBJ2-3 TRBV5-8
CASSSRLTGFNTGELFF TRBJ2-2 TRBV5-1
CASSLRREQETQYF TRBJ2-5 TRBV7-8
CASSQGGIRADTQYF TRBJ2-3 TRBV4-3
CASRPPSSYEQYF TRBJ2-7 TRBV6-1
CASSLIWFEGAIVTGELFF TRBJ2-2 TRBV7-9
CASSLQRTGELFF TRBJ2-2 TRBV5-6
CASSGGTGGRTEAFF TRBJ1-1 TRBV7-9
CASSLRSGRWNEQYF NA TRBV5-8
CAWTSGRDTTYEQYF TRBJ2-7 TRBV30
CASSFRAGVNYNEQFF TRBJ2-1 TRBV28
CASSYLNEQYF TRBJ2-7 TRBV7-2
CASSDWVNSPLHF TRBJ1-6 TRBV2
CASSPETGRAEAFF TRBJ1-1 TRBV5-4
CASSLDRDNEQYF TRBJ2-7 TRBV5-4
CASSYLQGINEQYF TRBJ2-7 TRBV6-2/TRBV6-3
CASSLVVAANDWGDTQYF TRBJ2-3 TRBV7-2
CASSIGQGSYEQYF TRBJ2-7 TRBV7-2
CANRDRLTGGELFF TRBJ2-2 TRBV18